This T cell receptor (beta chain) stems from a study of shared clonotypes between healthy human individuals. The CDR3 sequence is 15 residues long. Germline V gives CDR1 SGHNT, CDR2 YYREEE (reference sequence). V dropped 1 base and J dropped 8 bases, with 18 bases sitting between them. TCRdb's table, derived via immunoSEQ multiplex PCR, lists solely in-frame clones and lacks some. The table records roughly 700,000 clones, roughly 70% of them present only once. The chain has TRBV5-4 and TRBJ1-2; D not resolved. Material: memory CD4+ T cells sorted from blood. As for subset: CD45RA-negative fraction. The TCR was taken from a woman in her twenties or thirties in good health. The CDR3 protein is CASSLQGRVRGGYTF. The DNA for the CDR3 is TGTGCCAGCAGCTTGCAAGGGAGGGTCCGAGGGGGCTACACCTTC. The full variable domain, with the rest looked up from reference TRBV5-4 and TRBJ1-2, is ETGVTQSPTHLIKTRGQQVTLRCSSQSGHNTVSWYQQALGQGPQFIFQYYREEENGRGNFPPRFSGLQFPNYSSELNVNALELDDSALYLCASSLQGRVRGGYTFGSGTRLTVV.